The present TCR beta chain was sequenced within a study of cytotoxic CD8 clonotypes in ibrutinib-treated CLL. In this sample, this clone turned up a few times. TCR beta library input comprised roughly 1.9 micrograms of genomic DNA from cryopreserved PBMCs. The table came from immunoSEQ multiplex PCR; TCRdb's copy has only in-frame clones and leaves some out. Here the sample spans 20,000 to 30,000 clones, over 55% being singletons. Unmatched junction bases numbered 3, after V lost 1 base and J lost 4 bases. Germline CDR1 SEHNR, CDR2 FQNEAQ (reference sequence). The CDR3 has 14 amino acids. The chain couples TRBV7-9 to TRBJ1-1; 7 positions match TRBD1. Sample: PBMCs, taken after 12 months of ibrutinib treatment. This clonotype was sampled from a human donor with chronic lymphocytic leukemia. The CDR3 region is CASSLVQGGTEAFF. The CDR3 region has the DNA TGTGCCAGCAGCTTAGTGCAGGGGGGCACTGAAGCTTTCTTT.